This T cell receptor beta chain appears in the sequencing data of a study of long-term antiretroviral therapy in people with HIV. Study-wide findings and caveats: HIV repertoire CDR3 lengths ranged less widely than those of controls.

Comments on this clone: The antigen remains undetermined.

Sequencing used immunoSEQ v3.0 at survey level. Method: immunoSEQ multiplex PCR; TCRdb's copy keeps in-frame clones and lacks some. The table records over 30,000 clones, roughly 77% of them present only once. The CDR3 loop spans 15 amino acids. The V end lost 4 bases, the J end lost 2 bases, and 13 bases lay between the germline ends. In germline, CDR1 is LGHNA, CDR2 YNFKEQ. Per individual, the PBMC samples numbered at least one pre-ART and at least two post-ART. Treatment for all HIV-infected participants took place in the United States. The rearrangement links TRBV4-2 to TRBJ2-3; D gene ambiguous. The material sequenced was unsorted PBMCs, taken 1.9 years after starting antiretroviral therapy. This sequence originates from a man younger than 30 with HIV. The CDR3 DNA sequence: TGTGCCAGCAGCCCGACTCAATTGCTCACAGATACGCAGTATTTT. Its protein product is CASSPTQLLTDTQYF.